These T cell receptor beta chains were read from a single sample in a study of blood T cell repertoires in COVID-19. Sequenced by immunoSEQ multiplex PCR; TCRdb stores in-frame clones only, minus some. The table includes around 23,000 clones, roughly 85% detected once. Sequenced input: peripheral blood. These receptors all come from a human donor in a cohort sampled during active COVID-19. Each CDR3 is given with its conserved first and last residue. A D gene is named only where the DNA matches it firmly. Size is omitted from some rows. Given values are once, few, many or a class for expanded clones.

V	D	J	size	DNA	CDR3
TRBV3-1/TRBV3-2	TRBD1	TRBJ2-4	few	TGTGCCAGCAGCCCCCTGGGACAGCTAGCCAAAAACATTCAGTACTTC	CASSPLGQLAKNIQYF
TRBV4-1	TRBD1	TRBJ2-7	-	TGCGCCAGCAGCCCGGTAGGGCAGGGGGCCTACGAGCAGTACTTC	CASSPVGQGAYEQYF
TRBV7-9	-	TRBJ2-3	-	TGTGCCAGCAGCTTACAGGGTAGCACAGATACGCAGTATTTT	CASSLQGSTDTQYF
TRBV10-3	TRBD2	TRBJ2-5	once	TGTGCCATCAGTGAGTCGGCTAGCGGGATTGGGGAGACCCAGTACTTC	CAISESASGIGETQYF
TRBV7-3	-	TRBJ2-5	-	TGTGCCAGCAGCTTAACGGGCGGGGTAGAGACCCAGTACTTC	CASSLTGGVETQYF
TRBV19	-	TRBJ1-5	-	TGTGCCAGTAGATTAGCGGTTTTTCAGCCCCAGCATTTT	CASRLAVFQPQHF
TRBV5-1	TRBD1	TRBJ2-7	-	TGCGCCAGCAGCCGGACAGGGTCAGAAGGTGGCGAGCAGTACTTC	CASSRTGSEGGEQYF
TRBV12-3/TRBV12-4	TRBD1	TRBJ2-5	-	TGTGCCAGCAGGCCCGGGACAGGGGCCCCTGGGTACTTC	CASRPGTGAPGYF
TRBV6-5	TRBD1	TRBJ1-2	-	TGTGCCAGCAAAGGGCCAGACAGGGGAAACTATGGCTACACCTTC	CASKGPDRGNYGYTF
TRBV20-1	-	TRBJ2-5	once	TGCAGTGCTAGTATCAGGGCGGGACCTCAAGAGACCCAGTACTTC	CSASIRAGPQETQYF
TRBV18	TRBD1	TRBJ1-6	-	TGTGCCAGCTCACCGCCGGGACAGAGAAATTCACCCCTCCACTTT	CASSPPGQRNSPLHF
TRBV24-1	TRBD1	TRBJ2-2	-	TGTGCCACCAGTTCTGGGACAGGGCGTACCGGGGAGCTGTTTTTT	CATSSGTGRTGELFF
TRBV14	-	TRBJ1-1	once	TGTGCCAGCAGCCAAGAATCGAGGAACACTGAAGCTTTCTTT	CASSQESRNTEAFF
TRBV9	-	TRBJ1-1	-	TGTGCCAGCAGCGTAGGAGGAGTGAACACTGAAGCTTTCTTT	CASSVGGVNTEAFF
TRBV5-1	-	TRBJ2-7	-	TGCGCCAGCAGCTATTTAACAGGGCTCCCGGACGAGCAGTACTTC	CASSYLTGLPDEQYF
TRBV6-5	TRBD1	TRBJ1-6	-	TGTGCCAGCAGGACGACAGGGGCCGTGGATTCACCCCTCCACTTT	CASRTTGAVDSPLHF
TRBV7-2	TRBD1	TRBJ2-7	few	TGTGCCAGCAGCTTAGTGACAGGGGGCACCGTCAGAAGGTACGAGCAGTACTTC	CASSLVTGGTVRRYEQYF
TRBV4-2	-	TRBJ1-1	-	TGTGCCAGCAGCCAAGTACAGGGGAACACTGAAGCTTTCTTT	CASSQVQGNTEAFF
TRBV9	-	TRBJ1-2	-	TGTGCCAGCAGCGCTGGGGCAGGTCCGTATGGCTACACCTTC	CASSAGAGPYGYTF
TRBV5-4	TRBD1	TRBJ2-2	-	TGTGCCAGCAGCCCAGCAGGTGACAGGGGCACCGGGGAGCTGTTTTTT	CASSPAGDRGTGELFF
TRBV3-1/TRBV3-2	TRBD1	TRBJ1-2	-	TGTGCCAGCAGCTTCGCGGGACAGCTTAACTATGGCTACACCTTC	CASSFAGQLNYGYTF
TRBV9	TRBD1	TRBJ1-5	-	TGTGCCAGCAGCGTAGGGCCGACAGGGGGCCTTAATCAGCCCCAGCATTTT	CASSVGPTGGLNQPQHF
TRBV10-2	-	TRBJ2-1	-	TGCGCCAGCAGTGAAAGGGGGAGCTCCTACAATGAGCAGTTCTTC	CASSERGSSYNEQFF
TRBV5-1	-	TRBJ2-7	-	TGCGCCAGCGGGCAGTCAGCCTACGAGCAGTACTTC	CASGQSAYEQYF
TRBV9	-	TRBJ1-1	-	TGTGCCAGCAGCGTATCAGGCAGGGGAGCGACTGAAGCTTTCTTT	CASSVSGRGATEAFF
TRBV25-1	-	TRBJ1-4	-	TGTGCCAGCAGTGAAGGAGTAACAACTAATGAAAAACTGTTTTTT	CASSEGVTTNEKLFF
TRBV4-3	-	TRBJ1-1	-	TGCGCCAGCAGCCTATTACACACACCAGACACTGAAGCTTTCTTT	CASSLLHTPDTEAFF
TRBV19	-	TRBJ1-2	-	TGTGCCAGTAGTGCTTTCCTGACCGGACTCCCCAATGGCTACACCTTC	CASSAFLTGLPNGYTF
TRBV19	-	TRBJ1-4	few	TGTGCCAGTAGTATCCAGACAGGAAGGGGCCGAAAACTGTTTTTT	CASSIQTGRGRKLFF
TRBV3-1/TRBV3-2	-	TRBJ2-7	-	TGTGCCAGCAGCCAAGATAACAGGCTTCCCTACGAGCAGTACTTC	CASSQDNRLPYEQYF
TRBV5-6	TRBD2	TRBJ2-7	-	TGTGCCAGCAGCCGGGGGGGCGAGCAGTACTTC	CASSRGGEQYF
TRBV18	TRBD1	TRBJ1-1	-	TGTGCCAGCTCACCAGGGACAGCTGAAGCTTTCTTT	CASSPGTAEAFF
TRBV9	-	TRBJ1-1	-	TGTGCCAGCAGCGTAATGGGGGGAGTGAACACTGAAGCTTTCTTT	CASSVMGGVNTEAFF
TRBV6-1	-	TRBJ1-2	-	TGTGCCAGCAGTGAAACGATTGGGGCAAAGTATGGCTACACCTTC	CASSETIGAKYGYTF
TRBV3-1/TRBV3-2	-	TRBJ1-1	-	TGTGCCAGCAGCCAGGGAGTAGTATTAAACACTGAAGCTTTCTTT	CASSQGVVLNTEAFF
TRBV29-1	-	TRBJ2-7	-	TGCAGCGTTTCCAGGGGTATCTCCTACGAGCAGTACTTC	CSVSRGISYEQYF
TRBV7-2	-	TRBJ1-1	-	TGTGCCAGCAGCTCACGGCGGTCGAACACTGAAGCTTTCTTT	CASSSRRSNTEAFF
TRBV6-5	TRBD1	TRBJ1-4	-	TGTGCCAGCAGACAGGGGGGAACTAATGAAAAACTGTTTTTT	CASRQGGTNEKLFF
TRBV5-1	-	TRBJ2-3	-	TGCGCCAGCAGCTTGGCCACAGGTAGCACAGATACGCAGTATTTT	CASSLATGSTDTQYF
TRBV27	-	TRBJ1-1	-	TGTGCCAGCAGTTTAATCAGGAACACTGAAGCTTTCTTT	CASSLIRNTEAFF
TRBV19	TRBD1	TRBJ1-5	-	TGTGCCAGCTCCCTTGCTCGGGCAGGGGGCGCGAGCAATCAGCCCCAGCATTTT	CASSLARAGGASNQPQHF
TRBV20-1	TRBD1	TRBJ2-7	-	TGCAGTGCTAGTGGACAGGGGGCCTACTACGAGCAGTACTTC	CSASGQGAYYEQYF
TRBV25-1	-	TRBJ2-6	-	TGTGCCAGCGATAAACAGGGTGACTCTGGGGCCAACGTCCTGACTTTC	CASDKQGDSGANVLTF
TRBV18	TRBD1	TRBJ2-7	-	TGCGCCAGCTCACCAGGGAACGACAGGGCCCGAACCTACGAGCAGTACTTC	CASSPGNDRARTYEQYF
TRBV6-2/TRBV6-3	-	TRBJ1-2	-	TGTGCCAGCAGTAACCCTAGCCCGGGACAAAGTTATGGCTACACCTTC	CASSNPSPGQSYGYTF
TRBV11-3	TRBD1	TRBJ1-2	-	TGTGCCAGCAGCTCTACTTGGACAGGGCCCTTCGCATATGGCTACACCTTC	CASSSTWTGPFAYGYTF